This T cell receptor (beta chain) came from a study of identical twins. Germline values: CDR1 SGHTA, CDR2 FQGNSA. V lost 1 base and J 8 bases, leaving 23 bases between the germline ends. CDR3 length: 17 residues. Template switching, a step in the protocol, added a universal primer site, and cDNA carried unique molecular identifiers. TCRdb reanalysed the 5' RACE reads using MiXCR and keeps one entry per CDR3 protein. The data show 750,000 to 950,000 distinct CDR3 sequences, about 12% seen once. This clonotype came up many times. What it recognizes is unknown. Overall study findings and caveats: Invariant MAIT and iNKT cells are populations that could partly confound zero-insertion analyses.

These sequences were also reported in another study, on yellow fever vaccine responses in identical twins. From that paper: The T cell response to vaccination in identical twins was reportedly partly convergent and partly personalized.

This TCR derives from a woman aged 18-29 years in good health. Sequencing used PBMCs. This chain links TRBV7-2 with TRBJ1-2; D may be TRBD1 (6 bases). CDR3 nucleotide sequence: TGTGCCAGCAGCTTAGGCCTCCTAGTGGGGACAAGTAACGGCTACACCTTC. It specifies CASSLGLLVGTSNGYTF.